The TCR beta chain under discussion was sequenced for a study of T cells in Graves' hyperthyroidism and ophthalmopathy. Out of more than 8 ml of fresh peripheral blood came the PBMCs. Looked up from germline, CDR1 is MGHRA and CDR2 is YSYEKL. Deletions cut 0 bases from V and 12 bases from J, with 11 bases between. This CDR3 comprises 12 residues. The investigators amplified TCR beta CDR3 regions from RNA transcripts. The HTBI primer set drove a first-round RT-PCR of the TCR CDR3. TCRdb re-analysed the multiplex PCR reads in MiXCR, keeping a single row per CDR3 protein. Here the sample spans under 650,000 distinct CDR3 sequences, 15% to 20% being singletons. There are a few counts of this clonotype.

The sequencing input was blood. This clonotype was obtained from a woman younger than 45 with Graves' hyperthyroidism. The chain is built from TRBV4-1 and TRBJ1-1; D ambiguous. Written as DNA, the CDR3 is TGCGCCAGCAGCCAAGAAAAGGAGGTATCTTTCTTT. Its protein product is CASSQEKEVSFF.